The 17 T cell receptor beta chains reported below all come from one sample, sequenced in a study of blood T cell repertoires in COVID-19. Method: immunoSEQ multiplex PCR; TCRdb's copy keeps in-frame clones and lacks some. The sample records approximately 150,000 clones, roughly four fifths being singletons. Input material: peripheral blood. Receptor source: a woman of 80 years or more with COVID-19, enrolled during active disease.

The chain uses TRBV13 and TRBJ2-7, with no clear D. CDR3 length: 13 amino acids. V lost 3 bases and J lost 0, with 6 bases in between. In germline, CDR1 is PRHDT, CDR2 FYEKMQ (reference sequence). The CDR3 here is CASSFRSSYEQYF. As DNA, the CDR3 is TGTGCCAGCAGCTTCCGGAGCTCCTACGAGCAGTACTTC.

The chain couples TRBV29-1 to TRBJ2-7; 10 positions agree with TRBD2. From germline, CDR1 is SQVTM and CDR2 ANQGSEA. The CDR3 is 14 residues long. The V and J ends lost 6 bases and 5 bases, in that order; junction bases with no gene match: 10. The CDR3 reads CSVLPSGSRDEQYF. The DNA of the CDR3 is TGCAGCGTCCTACCTAGCGGGAGTCGCGACGAGCAGTACTTC.

This rearrangement joins TRBV10-1 to TRBJ2-2, with D tentatively TRBD1 (5 bases). The CDR3 sequence is 16 residues long. V shed 1 base and J shed 4 bases, with 13 bases lying between them. Germline CDR1 WNHNN, CDR2 SYGVQD (reference sequence). The CDR3 sequence: CASSEFQGLGTGELFF. CDR3 coding DNA: TGCGCCAGCAGTGAGTTCCAGGGCTTGGGCACCGGGGAGCTGTTTTTT.

This clone was seen only once. In DNA form, the CDR3 reads TGTGCCAGCAGCTTAGTTAGTCCGAGCTATGGCTACACCTTC. Amino acids: CASSLVSPSYGYTF. The chain combines TRBV7-9 with TRBJ1-2; D call uncertain. This CDR3 spans 14 amino acids. Germline lookup yields CDR1 SEHNR and CDR2 FQNEAQ (reference sequence). Trimming removed 1 base at V and 4 bases at J, with 10 bases between.

This sequence joins TRBV27 and TRBJ2-7; TRBD1 aligns across 9 bases. Trimming took 6 bases from V and 4 from J; bases not matched to a gene: 7. The CDR3 has 14 amino acids. Germline values: CDR1 MNHEY, CDR2 SMNVEV (reference sequence). DNA of the CDR3: TGTGCCAGCAGGGAGACGGGACAGGGATACGAGCAGTACTTC. Translated, it gives CASRETGQGYEQYF.

About this clone itself: The sample holds other DNA sequences that translate to the same CDR3. The chain carries TRBV27 and TRBJ1-2; unclear D gene. V was pared by 3 bases and J by 5 bases, with 10 bases between. The CDR3 runs 13 residues. The germline V gene has CDR1 MNHEY and CDR2 SMNVEV (reference sequence). The CDR3 nucleotides are TGTGCCAGCAGTTTGGCGGGAGGGTATGGCTACACCTTC. This translates into CASSLAGGYGYTF.

The chain has TRBV21-1 and TRBJ2-3; the D segment call TRBD2 is taken from the table without a DNA check. TRBV21-1 has pseudogene status. This CDR3 spans 14 amino acids. CDR3 coding DNA: TGTGCCAGCAGCAAAGAGGAGGGCCGGGATACGCAGTATTTT. The encoded protein is CASSKEEGRDTQYF.

This sequence joins TRBV10-3 and TRBJ2-3, with D maybe TRBD2 (6 bases). Germline CDR1 reads ENHRY; CDR2 reads SYGVKD. The CDR3 runs 14 residues. V was pared by 2 bases and J by 1 base, with 7 bases between. The chain's CDR3 is CAISETGGTDTQYF. CDR3 DNA sequence: TGTGCCATCAGTGAGACGGGGGGCACAGATACGCAGTATTTT.

This CDR3 is CASSVVGTGSPTDTQYF. The CDR3 DNA reads TGTGCCAGCAGCGTAGTGGGGACAGGGTCCCCCACAGATACGCAGTATTTT. The V call is TRBV9, the J call TRBJ2-3, with TRBD1 matching over 9 bases. Germline values: CDR1 SGDLS, CDR2 YYNGEE. The CDR3 is 17 amino acids. The junction had 7 bases not matched to a gene; V was cut back by 0 bases and J by 2 bases.

Remarks on this clone: In the same sample, other DNA sequences code for this CDR3. The chain employs TRBV6-5 and TRBJ1-2, with 8 bases matching TRBD1. Looked up from germline, CDR1 is MNHEY and CDR2 is SVGAGI. CDR3 length: 12 amino acids. The V segment lost 5 bases and the J segment 5 bases; nucleotides outside the gene matches: 1. CDR3 sequence: CASSRQGYGYTF. The DNA of the CDR3 is TGTGCCAGCAGTCGACAGGGGTATGGCTACACCTTC.

CDR3 coding DNA: TGTGCCAGCAGACCTCAGCGGGATCGCGAGCAGTACTTC. Translating it yields CASRPQRDREQYF. This chain links TRBV6-6 with TRBJ2-7; 7 nucleotides align to TRBD2. Germline CDR1 MNHNY, CDR2 SVGAGI (reference sequence). V was pared by 6 bases and J by 6 bases, with 8 bases of the junction left unmatched. The CDR3 has 13 residues.

The chain joins TRBV2 to TRBJ1-5; D might be TRBD1 (5 bases). Trimming took 6 bases from V and 7 from J, leaving 19 bases between them. There are 15 residues in the CDR3. CDR1 is SNHLY, CDR2 FYNNEI, per germline. The CDR3 nucleotides read TGTGCCAGCAGGACTCGACAGCCTTTGGGCCAGCCCCAGCATTTT. Protein sequence: CASRTRQPLGQPQHF.

The V and J genes are TRBV27 and TRBJ2-7; D possibly corresponds to TRBD1 (5 bases). V was shortened by 8 bases and J by 2 bases, with 28 bases between the two germline ends. The CDR3 runs to 18 residues. The germline V gene has CDR1 MNHEY and CDR2 SMNVEV (reference sequence). As DNA, the CDR3 is TGTGCCAGCGCCATCCGCTATAGGGGCCAACTCACTCCCTACGAGCAGTACTTC. Its translation is CASAIRYRGQLTPYEQYF.

The CDR3 loop is CASSRGTSGSSFEQYF. The DNA of the CDR3 is TGTGCCAGCAGCCGCGGGACTAGCGGGAGTTCGTTCGAGCAGTACTTC. The chain couples TRBV4-2 to TRBJ2-7; 14 positions agree with TRBD2. Trimming at V came to 4 bases and at J to 6 bases, leaving 8 bases not matched to a gene. CDR3 size: 16 residues. In germline, CDR1 is LGHNA, CDR2 YNFKEQ.

J is TRBJ1-1 and V is TRBV2, with D unresolved. CDR1 is SNHLY and CDR2 is FYNNEI in the germline V gene. Trimming left V 4 bases short and J 3 bases short, with 3 bases between. This CDR3 spans 11 amino acids. Here the CDR3 DNA reads TGTGCCAGCAGTGCTTACACTGAAGCTTTCTTT. This sequence encodes CASSAYTEAFF.

The V gene is TRBV27, the J gene TRBJ2-5; 10 nucleotides line up with TRBD1. J lost 7 bases, V lost 5 bases, and 13 bases had no gene match. The CDR3 covers 16 residues. CDR1 and CDR2 (germline): MNHEY, SMNVEV (reference sequence). CDR3 DNA sequence: TGTGCCAGCAGTACGTCCGGGACAGGGGCGTCCGGGACCCAGTACTTC. Its translation is CASSTSGTGASGTQYF.

V and J are TRBV19 and TRBJ2-3; no reliable D call. The CDR3 totals 13 residues. The germline V gene has CDR1 LNHDA and CDR2 SQIVND (reference sequence). With 3 bases removed from V and 6 bases from J, the gap between germline ends came to 10 bases. Written as DNA, the CDR3 is TGTGCCAGTAGTATCCCCGGGTCCGATACGCAGTATTTT. It translates to CASSIPGSDTQYF.